This entry lists 2 T cell receptor beta chains sequenced from one sample in a study of cytomegalovirus exposure and HLA in healthy donors. The primer mix had 60 Vbeta and 13 Jbeta primers. Produced via immunoSEQ multiplex PCR; TCRdb's table is partial and in-frame only. This repertoire shows under 100,000 clones, around a tenth found once; its top ten account for approximately 23%. The sequencing sample was made of PBMCs. The receptor source for this set is a man in his fifties or sixties in good health and CMV-seropositive.

The chain joins TRBV4-2 to TRBJ1-1, with a weak D call TRBD1 (5 bases). Trimming pared 0 bases from V and 5 bases from J, leaving 13 bases between. Germline CDR1 reads LGHNA; CDR2 reads YNFKEQ. CDR3 size: 15 residues. CDR3: CASSQENYGGTEAFF. In DNA, the CDR3 is TGTGCCAGCAGCCAAGAAAATTACGGGGGGACTGAAGCTTTCTTT.

This clone was seen a few times. V and J are TRBV5-6 and TRBJ1-5; D possibly corresponds to TRBD1 (5 bases). The CDR3 covers 14 residues. Germline lookup yields CDR1 SGHDT and CDR2 YYEEEE. V gave up 3 bases and J gave up 5 bases, with 12 bases separating them. The CDR3 is CASSSGRGDQPQHF. CDR3 sequence (DNA): TGTGCCAGCAGCTCCGGGAGGGGCGATCAGCCCCAGCATTTT.